Following are 9 T cell receptor beta chains from one sample sequenced in a study of response to subunit inactivated influenza vaccine. Each CDR3 protein is one row after TCRdb ran MiXCR on the RT-PCR reads. The table shows about 180,000 distinct CDR3 sequences, with around 9.2% occurring only once. This specimen was non-naive T cells sorted from PBMCs, taken on the day of vaccination. The receptor set was obtained from a man aged 50 to 60 who received an inactivated influenza vaccine.

In this sample, this clonotype turned up a few times. The CDR3 protein is CSADLGQGAPGELFF. CDR3 DNA: TGCAGCGCCGATTTGGGGCAGGGGGCCCCCGGGGAGCTGTTTTTT. The V and J genes are TRBV29-1 and TRBJ2-2; TRBD1 aligns across 8 bases. This CDR3 contains 15 residues. The junction had 13 bases not matched to a gene; V was cut back by 7 bases and J by 6 bases. Germline V gene sequence: CDR1 SQVTM, CDR2 ANQGSEA.

The gene calls are TRBV7-8 and TRBJ1-1, with D unresolved. CDR3 length equals 15 residues. Germline V gene data show CDR1 as SGHVS and CDR2 as FQNEAQ. Trimming cost V 6 bases and J 2 bases, with 16 bases left between them. The CDR3 reads CASSLGMVRNTEAFF. The CDR3 DNA follows: TGTGCCAGCAGTCTAGGGATGGTCAGAAACACTGAAGCTTTCTTT.

The CDR3 here is CASSLMFQGRNEQFF. CDR3 coding DNA: TGTGCCAGCAGCTTGATGTTCCAGGGAAGGAATGAGCAGTTCTTC. The rearrangement links TRBV5-6 to TRBJ2-1; TRBD1 might be the D (5 bases). Trimming took 1 base from V and 7 from J, leaving 15 bases between them. Germline CDR1 is SGHDT and CDR2 is YYEEEE. This CDR3 is built from 15 residues.

This clonotype was seen many times. V is TRBV12-3 or TRBV12-4 and J is TRBJ2-6, with 7 bases that match TRBD2. V trimming: 5 bases; J trimming: 4 bases; junction bases outside the gene matches: 14. This CDR3 comprises 18 residues. CDR3 DNA sequence: TGTGCCAGCAGTGGACTCCCGCGGGAGCTATCAGGGGCCAACGTCCTGACTTTC. Its translation: CASSGLPRELSGANVLTF.

This clonotype was counted only a few times. V and J are TRBV9 and TRBJ1-2; D not resolved. The CDR3 loop spans 13 amino acids. Trimming stripped 0 bases from V and 8 bases from J, with 11 bases between. Germline loops: CDR1 SGDLS, CDR2 YYNGEE. In DNA form, the CDR3 reads TGTGCCAGCAGCGTAGTCCCGTTGAACGGCTACACCTTC. It codes for CASSVVPLNGYTF.

CDR3 amino acids: CASSSAIGVNEQFF. The DNA of the CDR3 is TGTGCCAGCAGCTCCGCCATTGGGGTGAATGAGCAGTTCTTC. The V call is TRBV7-9, the J call TRBJ2-1; D unresolved. Trimming removed 4 bases at V and 7 bases at J, with 14 bases between. The CDR3 has 14 amino acids. Germline CDR1 reads SEHNR; CDR2 reads FQNEAQ (reference sequence).

This chain connects TRBV19 to TRBJ1-1; D gene unclear. The CDR3 has 12 residues. From germline, CDR1 is LNHDA and CDR2 SQIVND (reference sequence). In nucleotides, the CDR3 is TGTACTTCCGGGTCGGGGAACACTGAAGCTTTCTTT. Translated, it gives CTSGSGNTEAFF.

V usage is TRBV5-1 and J usage is TRBJ2-1; 8 bases are shared with TRBD2. CDR1 is SGHRS, CDR2 YFSETQ, per germline. The CDR3 length is 15 residues. J lost 3 bases, V lost 4 bases, and 6 bases had no gene match. CDR3 residues: CASSEAGTSYNEQFF. CDR3 coding DNA: TGCGCCAGCAGCGAAGCCGGGACTAGCTACAATGAGCAGTTCTTC.

This clonotype was picked up a small number of times. The chain couples TRBV6-1 to TRBJ2-1; no clear D. Germline V gene data show CDR1 as MNHNS and CDR2 as SASEGT. The CDR3 extends over 15 amino acids. The germline V and J ends were trimmed by 6 bases and 2 bases, with 14 bases remaining between them. CDR3 DNA sequence: TGTGCCAGCAGACCCTTTGGGATAGCCTACAATGAGCAGTTCTTC. Amino acids: CASRPFGIAYNEQFF.